Detailed here is one T cell receptor beta chain. Its antigen is currently unknown. These data are taken from a study of radiation and T cells in renal cell carcinoma. The time point was: baseline pretreatment blood. Noted treatment: 15 Gy SBRT to primary tumor, nephrectomy 4 weeks later. After SBRT, blood was collected at 2 and 4 weeks, plus baseline. Profiling relied on immunoSEQ multiplex PCR, and the TCRdb table lists in-frame clones only, not all of them. The sample lists some 100,000 clones, about four fifths occurring once. The ends lost 2 bases at V and 7 bases at J; junction bases unmatched: 12. There are 16 residues in the CDR3. The germline CDR1 and CDR2 sequences are SEHNR and FQNEAQ (reference sequence). Study-level results: Top tumor clonotypes rose in blood 2 weeks post-radiation, then contracted. Baseline intratumoral clonotype presence is unknown without pretreatment biopsies.

The chain has TRBV7-9 and TRBJ1-2, with 8 bases fitting TRBD1. The clonotype originates from a man aged 60 to 75 with renal cell carcinoma. Material: blood, obtained from a patient whose treatment included radiotherapy and nephrectomy. As DNA, the CDR3 is TGTGCCAGCAGCTTAATGGGGAACCAGGGGGCGCCTGGCTACACCTTC. It yields the protein CASSLMGNQGAPGYTF.